Listed here is a single T cell receptor beta chain. Its antigen specificity is not known. Nothing much larger sits one base from this clone, and base qualities are not available. The sample comes from a study of cytomegalovirus exposure and HLA in healthy donors (dated by TCRdb to 2015 to 2018). As for the study more broadly: According to a later analysis, one platform produced both the 110 or so validation repertoires and the 666 repertoires of the first cohort. The aim of the study was to test whether cataloging public T cell receptors could identify signatures of past pathogen exposure. Along with the approximately 700-subject first cohort, a separate validation cohort of roughly 110 different subjects was used. To predict cytomegalovirus infection status, the study combined high-throughput TCR immunosequencing, statistical association of individual TCRs with disease status, and machine learning. General findings and caveats noted by the study authors: The authors suggested that the approach could potentially be extended to other disease states and immunological phenotypes. The classifier was reported to diagnose cytomegalovirus status with high specificity and sensitivity in both the original cohort and the validation cohort. Most TCR sequences were observed very rarely across donors, whereas some public TCRs were present in many individuals. The study listed over 150 TCR beta chains as associated with cytomegalovirus. Subsequent analysis determined that TCRs grouped into clusters in the first cohort also showed a tendency toward co-occurrence across the roughly 120 validation repertoires, and approximately 94% of cluster scores exceeded 0. The validation cohort had no HLA typing available for a later analysis, so co-occurrence within that cohort was assessed over all 130 or so repertoires. Three of the identified cytomegalovirus-associated TCR beta chains were confirmed in vitro to be specific for cytomegalovirus antigens.

Separate from the approximately 700-subject first cohort, the validation cohort of more than 90 subjects was the group to which the donors belonged. Library preparation was by the immunoSEQ multiplex PCR assay. On the study's bioinformatics: A statistical classification framework was built for diagnosing cytomegalovirus status from the catalog of TCR beta chain sequences. TCRdb took this table from immuneACCESS and kept in-frame rearrangements with V and J called. Such tables lack part of the clones; where checked against another copy, unresolved V genes explain under half of the gap, and the rest is unexplained. That table is the source of V, J and clone size, and D and trimming were worked out from the DNA. The sample table lists tens of thousands of clones, approximately 88% of them with a count of one. Over 10% of the sample is taken by the ten largest. Spanning cysteine to phenylalanine, the CDR3 consists of 18 amino acids. Solely the CDR3 DNA is kept, with 54 bases framed from the first base. Trimming at the junction amounts to 6 bases on V and 1 base on J, and the germline ends lie 22 bases apart. Based on the germline V gene, the CDR1 and CDR2 sequences are SNHLY and FYNNEI.

The sequenced material came from PBMCs. This receptor chain uses TRBV2 and TRBJ1-5; the D gene identity is not certain. The TCR originated in a woman aged 18-30 years in good health and CMV-seropositive. The CDR3 amino acid sequence is: CASSGTAANRESNQPQHF. Read as DNA, the sequence is TGTGCCAGCAGCGGAACTGCGGCGAATCGGGAGAGCAATCAGCCCCAGCATTTT.